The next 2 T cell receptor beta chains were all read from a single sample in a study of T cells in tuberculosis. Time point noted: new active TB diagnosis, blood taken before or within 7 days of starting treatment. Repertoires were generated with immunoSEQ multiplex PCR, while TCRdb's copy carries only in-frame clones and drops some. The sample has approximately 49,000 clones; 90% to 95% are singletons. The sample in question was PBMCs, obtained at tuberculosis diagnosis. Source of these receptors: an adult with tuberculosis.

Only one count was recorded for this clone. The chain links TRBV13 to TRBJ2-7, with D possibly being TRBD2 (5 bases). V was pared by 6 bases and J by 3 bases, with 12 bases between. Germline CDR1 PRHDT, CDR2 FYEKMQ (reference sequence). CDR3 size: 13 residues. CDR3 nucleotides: TGTGCCAGCAGTCCCGCCGGGGACTACGAGCAGTACTTC. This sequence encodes CASSPAGDYEQYF.

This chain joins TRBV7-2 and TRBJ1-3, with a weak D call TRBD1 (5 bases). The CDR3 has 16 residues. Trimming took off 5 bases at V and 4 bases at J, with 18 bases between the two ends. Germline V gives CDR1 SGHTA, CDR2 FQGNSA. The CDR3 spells CASSPVGGNIGNTIYF. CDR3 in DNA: TGTGCCAGCAGCCCTGTGGGGGGGAACATCGGAAACACCATATATTTT.